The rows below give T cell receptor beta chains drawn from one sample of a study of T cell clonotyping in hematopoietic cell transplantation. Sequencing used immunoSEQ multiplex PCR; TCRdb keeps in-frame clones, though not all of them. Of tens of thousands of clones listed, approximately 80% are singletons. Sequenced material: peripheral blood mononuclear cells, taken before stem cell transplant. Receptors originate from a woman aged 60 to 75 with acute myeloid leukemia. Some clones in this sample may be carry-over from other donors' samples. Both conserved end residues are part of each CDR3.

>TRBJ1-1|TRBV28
CASTPRGRKNTEAFF
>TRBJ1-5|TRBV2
CASTDAYPSREQPQHF
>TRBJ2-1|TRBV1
CTSSGGRRNEQFF
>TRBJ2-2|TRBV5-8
CASSGTSWNTGELFF
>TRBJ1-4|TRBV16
CASSHLGGEKLFF
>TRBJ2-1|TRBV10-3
CAISESGTGSYNEQFF
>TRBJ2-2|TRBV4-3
CASSQALAGGPNTGELFF
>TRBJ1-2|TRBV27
CASSSGTGGYTF
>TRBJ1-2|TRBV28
CASSLRTPSDGYTF
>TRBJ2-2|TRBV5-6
CASSTGTGDTGELFF
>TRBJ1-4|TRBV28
CASTQGGFATNEKLFF
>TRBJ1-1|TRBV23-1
CASSHTFPNTEAFF
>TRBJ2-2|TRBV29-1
CSVGVQHAGAGELFF
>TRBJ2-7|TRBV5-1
CASSLTGVDEQYF
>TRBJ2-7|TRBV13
CASSQLAGDEQYF
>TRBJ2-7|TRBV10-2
CASSLTGGDLLRTYEQYF
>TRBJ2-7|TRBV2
CASSEGWLAAVYEQYF
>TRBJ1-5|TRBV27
CASSVQGFSQPQHF
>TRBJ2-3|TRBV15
CATSYRDGTDTQYF
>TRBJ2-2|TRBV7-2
CASSLGTAGRTGELFF
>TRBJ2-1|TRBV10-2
CASKGQGILYEQFF
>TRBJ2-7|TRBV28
CASSPALGGGDRYEQYF
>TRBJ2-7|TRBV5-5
CASSSPGTYEQYF
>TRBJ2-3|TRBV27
CASSLWGSTDTQYF
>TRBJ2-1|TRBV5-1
CASSIGRGGSYNEQFF
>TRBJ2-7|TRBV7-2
CASTSHEGYEQYF